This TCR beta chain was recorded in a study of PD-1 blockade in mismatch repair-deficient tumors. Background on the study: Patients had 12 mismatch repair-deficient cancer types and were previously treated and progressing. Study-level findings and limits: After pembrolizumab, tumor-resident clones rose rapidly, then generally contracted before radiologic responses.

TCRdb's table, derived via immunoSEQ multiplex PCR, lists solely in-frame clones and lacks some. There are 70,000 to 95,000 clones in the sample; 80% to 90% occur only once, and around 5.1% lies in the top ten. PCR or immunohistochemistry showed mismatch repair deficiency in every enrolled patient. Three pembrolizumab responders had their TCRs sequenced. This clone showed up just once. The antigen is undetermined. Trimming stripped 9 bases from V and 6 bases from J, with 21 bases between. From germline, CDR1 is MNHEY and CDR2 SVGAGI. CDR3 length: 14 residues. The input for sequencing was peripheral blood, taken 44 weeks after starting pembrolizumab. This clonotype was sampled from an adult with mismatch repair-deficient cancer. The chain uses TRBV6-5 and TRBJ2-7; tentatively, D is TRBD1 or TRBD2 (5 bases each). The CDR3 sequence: CASSLSGPRGEQYF. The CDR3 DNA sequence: TGTGCCAGTTCCTTATCGGGGCCCCGCGGCGAGCAGTACTTC.